These 6 T cell receptor beta chains came from one sample sequenced in a study of cytomegalovirus exposure and HLA in healthy donors. The PCR contained 60 Vbeta and 13 Jbeta primers. Profiling relied on immunoSEQ multiplex PCR, and the TCRdb table lists in-frame clones only, not all of them. Here the sample spans 150,000 to 200,000 clones, around 83% being singletons. The sample was PBMCs. All receptors derive from a man in his fifties or sixties in good health and CMV-seropositive.

This chain uses TRBV19 with TRBJ1-1; D is undetermined. There are 14 residues in the CDR3. V was trimmed by 1 base and J by 1 base, leaving 7 bases between them. Germline V gene lookup returns CDR1 LNHDA and CDR2 SQIVND (reference sequence). The CDR3 spells CASSIVSGNTEAFF. The CDR3 coding sequence is TGTGCCAGTAGTATAGTGTCAGGGAACACTGAAGCTTTCTTT.

The CDR3 DNA follows: TGTGCCTGGGGGGCCCAGGGAGGCTACACCTTC. It encodes CAWGAQGGYTF. This chain connects TRBV30 to TRBJ1-2; the D gene is possibly TRBD1 (5 bases). The CDR3 length is 11 residues. The V end was cut by 5 bases, the J end by 8 bases, with 12 bases between. Germline CDR1 reads GTSNPN; CDR2 reads SVGIG (reference sequence).

J is TRBJ2-3 and V is TRBV28; 7 nucleotides match TRBD2. This CDR3 spans 15 amino acids. CDR1 MDHEN and CDR2 SYDVKM come from the germline V gene. With 7 bases clipped from V and 2 bases from J, the junction kept 9 bases outside the gene matches. CDR3 residues: CASTLGGSDTDTQYF. In DNA, the CDR3 is TGTGCCAGCACCCTGGGCGGGAGCGACACAGATACGCAGTATTTT.

The chain has TRBV28 and TRBJ2-7; 8 nucleotides agree with TRBD1. The V and J ends lost 3 bases and 3 bases, in that order; junction bases with no gene match: 7. CDR1 and CDR2 from the germline V gene are MDHEN and SYDVKM. The CDR3 spans 15 residues. CDR3 residues: CASSFRDRIIYEQYF. The CDR3 region has the DNA TGTGCCAGCAGTTTTAGGGACAGGATTATCTACGAGCAGTACTTC.

The V and J genes are TRBV19 and TRBJ1-5; TRBD1 aligns across 10 bases. CDR1 and CDR2 from the germline V gene are LNHDA and SQIVND (reference sequence). Trimming cost V 3 bases and J 3 bases; bases outside gene matches: 11. This CDR3 has 18 amino acids. CDR3 sequence reads: CASSMPPTGGATNQPQHF. The CDR3 DNA follows: TGTGCCAGTAGTATGCCCCCGACAGGGGGCGCGACCAATCAGCCCCAGCATTTT.

The chain is built from TRBV9 and TRBJ2-7; 12 nucleotides align to TRBD2. Trimming cost V 0 bases and J 4 bases; bases outside gene matches: 2. Germline CDR1 reads SGDLS; CDR2 reads YYNGEE. This CDR3 contains 15 residues. CDR3 protein: CASSVGTSGEYEQYF. CDR3 DNA sequence: TGTGCCAGCAGCGTAGGGACTAGCGGGGAATACGAGCAGTACTTC.